This note documents a single T cell receptor (beta chain) sequence. The data belong to a study of T-cell reconstitution after alpha-beta-depleted transplantation in children. J was trimmed by 3 bases and V by 6 bases; bases with no gene match: 5. Germline V gene sequence: CDR1 SQVTM, CDR2 ANQGSEA. This CDR3 region has 12 residues. The TCRbeta library was prepared with unique molecular identifiers. In TCRdb, the PCR reads were re-called with MiXCR into one record per CDR3 protein. The sample lists around 600,000 distinct CDR3 sequences, about 10% occurring once. This specimen consisted of PBMCs from the stem cell graft donor, obtained from the stem cell graft. V usage is TRBV29-1 and J usage is TRBJ2-7; the match to TRBD1 covers 7 bases. The clonotype was recovered from a human donor who donated a stem cell graft to a child with acute myeloid leukemia. CDR3 in DNA: TGCAGCGTCACAGGGGTTGACTACGAGCAGTACTTC. Protein sequence: CSVTGVDYEQYF.